The 20 T cell receptor beta chains presented below share a single source sample, sequenced in a study of cytomegalovirus exposure and HLA in healthy donors (dated by TCRdb to 2017 to 2019). Library creation used the immunoSEQ multiplex PCR assay. TCRdb re-hosts the immuneACCESS table, in-frame sequences only. Its copies lack some clones; in the studies checked, an unresolved V gene accounts for under half of them, and the cause for the rest is not known. The sample data list 150,000 to 200,000 clones, and approximately 96% of these were observed just once. Jointly, the top ten make up about 0.89% of the sample. The material sequenced was PBMCs. The source of these receptors is a woman aged 18 to 35 in good health and CMV-seronegative.

The rearrangement uses TRBV9 and TRBJ2-3, with TRBD2 matching 10 bases. The CDR3 is 15 amino acids. Losses at the gene ends were 1 base for V and 6 bases for J; bases not matched to a gene: 5. CDR1 is SGDLS, CDR2 YYNGEE, per germline. The CDR3 loop is CASSVSSGGADTQYF. In nucleotides, the CDR3 is TGTGCCAGCAGCGTATCTAGCGGGGGCGCCGATACGCAGTATTTT.

The rearrangement uses TRBV2 and TRBJ1-6; 9 bases fit TRBD1. V lost 6 bases and J lost 8; bases outside the gene matches: 5. This CDR3 spans 14 amino acids. Germline V lookup: CDR1 SNHLY, CDR2 FYNNEI. The chain's CDR3 is CASRKDRGYSPLHF. CDR3 nucleotide sequence: TGTGCCAGCAGGAAGGACAGGGGATATTCACCCCTCCACTTT. Looking up the rest from reference TRBV2 and TRBJ1-6 gives the full variable domain: EPEVTQTPSHQVTQMGQEVILRCVPISNHLYFYWYRQILGQKVEFLVSFYNNEISEKSEIFDDQFSVERPDGSNFTLKIRSTKLEDSAMYFCASRKDRGYSPLHFGNGTRLTVT.

The J gene is TRBJ2-2, the V gene TRBV2; 8 bases line up with TRBD1. The CDR3 sequence is 15 residues long. Germline trimming cut 4 bases from V and 7 bases from J; bases unmatched to any gene: 8. Germline CDR1 reads SNHLY; CDR2 reads FYNNEI. CDR3 sequence: CASSGQGSGVGELFF. In DNA form, the CDR3 reads TGTGCCAGCAGTGGACAGGGGTCTGGAGTCGGGGAGCTGTTTTTT.

The chain employs TRBV10-3 and TRBJ2-3; 7 nucleotides match TRBD1. CDR1 is ENHRY and CDR2 is SYGVKD in the germline V gene. CDR3 size: 17 residues. V was pared by 2 bases and J by 2 bases, with 10 bases of the junction left unmatched. The CDR3 here is CAISEQGVSLITDTQYF. CDR3 bases: TGTGCCATCAGTGAGCAGGGGGTATCTCTTATCACAGATACGCAGTATTTT.

The V gene is TRBV27, the J gene TRBJ2-7; the match to TRBD2 covers 13 bases. Germline values: CDR1 MNHEY, CDR2 SMNVEV (reference sequence). Trimming cost V 2 bases and J 3 bases; bases outside gene matches: 7. The CDR3 has 17 amino acids. The CDR3 here is CASSLRGLAGTFYEQYF. For the CDR3, the DNA is TGTGCCAGCAGTTTAAGGGGACTAGCGGGGACCTTCTACGAGCAGTACTTC.

This clone appeared once. This chain joins TRBV11-3 and TRBJ1-5; D may be TRBD1 (6 bases). With 5 bases removed from V and 0 bases from J, the gap between germline ends came to 23 bases. The CDR3 extends over 19 amino acids. Germline CDR1 reads SGHNT; CDR2 reads YENEEA. CDR3 in amino acids: CASSLRTDPQQYSNQPQHF. CDR3 bases: TGTGCCAGCAGCCTTCGGACAGACCCGCAGCAATATAGCAATCAGCCCCAGCATTTT.

The V and J genes are TRBV25-1 and TRBJ2-5; perhaps TRBD2 as D (6 bases). The germline gives CDR1 MGHDK, CDR2 SYGVNS. V lost 2 bases, J lost 2 bases, and 12 bases lay in between. The CDR3 contains 15 residues. CDR3 region: CASSEPQRAQETQYF. In DNA, the CDR3 is TGTGCCAGCAGTGAACCCCAGCGGGCGCAAGAGACCCAGTACTTC.

J is TRBJ2-5 and V is TRBV6-5; maybe TRBD2 (6 bases). Germline-derived CDR1 and CDR2 are MNHEY and SVGAGI. Trimming shortened V by 3 bases and J by 3 bases, and 8 bases separated the two germline ends. CDR3 length equals 13 residues. The CDR3 spells CASSYRGKETQYF. The DNA of the CDR3 is TGTGCCAGCAGTTATCGGGGGAAAGAGACCCAGTACTTC.

This clone was counted once. The rearrangement links TRBV2 to TRBJ2-2; D is unresolved. The germline gives CDR1 SNHLY, CDR2 FYNNEI. The V end was cut by 8 bases, the J end by 0 bases, with 13 bases between. CDR3 length: 15 residues. The CDR3 protein is CASRVPVANTGELFF. The CDR3 DNA is TGTGCCAGCCGAGTCCCTGTTGCGAACACCGGGGAGCTGTTTTTT.

The chain has TRBV6-1 and TRBJ1-4; D is unresolved. V lost 4 bases and J 0 bases, leaving 12 bases between the germline ends. The CDR3 is 16 amino acids. Germline assignment: CDR1 MNHNS and CDR2 SASEGT. The CDR3 spells CASSGWTEATNEKLFF. CDR3 DNA: TGTGCCAGCAGTGGTTGGACGGAGGCAACTAATGAAAAACTGTTTTTT.

The genes are TRBV27 and TRBJ2-7; maybe TRBD2 (5 bases). The CDR3 is 14 amino acids. CDR1 is MNHEY and CDR2 is SMNVEV in the germline V gene (reference sequence). V was cut by 5 bases and J by 4 bases, with 15 bases left in between. The CDR3 DNA reads TGTGCCAGCAGTCCCACGGGGTCGAGATACGAGCAGTACTTC. This gives the protein CASSPTGSRYEQYF.

In its sample, this clone was seen a few times. This chain connects TRBV4-3 to TRBJ1-2; possibly TRBD1 for D (5 bases). Germline-derived CDR1 and CDR2 are LGHNA and YSLEER. V was pared by 0 bases and J by 4 bases, with 12 bases between. This CDR3 spans 15 amino acids. CDR3 loop: CASSQELGDLYGYTF. CDR3 nucleotides: TGCGCCAGCAGCCAAGAATTAGGGGATCTCTATGGCTACACCTTC.

This rearrangement joins TRBV5-1 to TRBJ2-2, with D perhaps TRBD1 (5 bases). The V gene's germline CDR1 is SGHRS and CDR2 YFSETQ. Trimming left V 5 bases short and J 4 bases short, with 12 bases between. CDR3 length: 14 residues. CDR3 sequence reads: CASRSWGFTGELFF. In DNA form, the CDR3 reads TGCGCCAGCAGATCGTGGGGCTTCACCGGGGAGCTGTTTTTT.

The chain couples TRBV29-1 to TRBJ2-3, with TRBD2 matching 7 bases. This CDR3 is built from 18 residues. Germline V gives CDR1 SQVTM, CDR2 ANQGSEA. Unmatched junction bases numbered 15, after V lost 0 bases and J lost 3 bases. Written as DNA, the CDR3 is TGCAGCGTTGAAGATCTGCTGGGTGGGGGGGTAAGGACAGATACGCAGTATTTT. Its protein is CSVEDLLGGGVRTDTQYF.

The rearrangement links TRBV9 to TRBJ2-2, with 10 bases lining up with TRBD2. Germline V gene sequence: CDR1 SGDLS, CDR2 YYNGEE. V gave up 0 bases and J gave up 4 bases; unmatched junction bases: 9. The CDR3 is 18 residues long. Here the CDR3 reads CASSVGGSGGAVTGELFF. As DNA, the CDR3 is TGTGCCAGCAGCGTAGGAGGAAGCGGGGGGGCCGTCACCGGGGAGCTGTTTTTT.

The chain carries TRBV4-3 and TRBJ2-7; 7 bases match TRBD2. The V gene's germline CDR1 is LGHNA and CDR2 YSLEER. Trimming removed 4 bases from V and 3 bases from J; junction bases left unmatched: 15. This CDR3 contains 17 residues. CDR3 residues: CASSLVGGLGGNYEQYF. The CDR3 region has the DNA TGCGCCAGCAGCCTTGTCGGGGGGTTGGGCGGCAACTACGAGCAGTACTTC.

This chain uses TRBV6-5 with TRBJ1-1; unclear D gene. Trimming took off 0 bases at V and 7 bases at J, with 18 bases between the two ends. Looked up from germline, CDR1 is MNHEY and CDR2 is SVGAGI. This CDR3 region has 16 residues. The CDR3 region is CASSYSAEEHPFEAFF. The CDR3 coding sequence is TGTGCCAGCAGTTACTCGGCTGAGGAACACCCTTTTGAAGCTTTCTTT.

As to this clone: A read error may produce the germline difference seen at one junction end. The chain joins TRBV19 to TRBJ2-1; TRBD1 is a possible D gene (6 bases). This CDR3 region has 16 residues. Germline V lookup: CDR1 LNHDA, CDR2 SQIVND (reference sequence). This CDR3 is CASRIGTSSSYNEQFF. Here the CDR3 DNA reads TGTGCCAGTAGAATAGGGACAAGCTCTTCCTACAATGAGCAGTTCTTC.

This clone was observed a single time. This chain connects TRBV19 to TRBJ1-5; a weak D match, TRBD1 (5 bases). The germline CDR1 and CDR2 sequences are LNHDA and SQIVND (reference sequence). The CDR3 consists of 14 residues. Trimming shortened V by 3 bases and J by 6 bases, and 12 bases separated the two germline ends. DNA of the CDR3: TGTGCCAGTAGTATGTGGCAGGGCGGTCAGCCCCAGCATTTT. As protein: CASSMWQGGQPQHF.

The CDR3 DNA reads as TGCGCCAGCAGCTTAGAGACAGCGAACACTGAAGCTTTCTTT. Its protein is CASSLETANTEAFF. V gene TRBV5-1 combines with J gene TRBJ1-1; tentative D call: TRBD1 (5 bases). V lost 2 bases, J lost 1 base, and 9 bases lay in between. The CDR3 contains 14 residues. Germline V CDR1 and CDR2: SGHRS, YFSETQ.